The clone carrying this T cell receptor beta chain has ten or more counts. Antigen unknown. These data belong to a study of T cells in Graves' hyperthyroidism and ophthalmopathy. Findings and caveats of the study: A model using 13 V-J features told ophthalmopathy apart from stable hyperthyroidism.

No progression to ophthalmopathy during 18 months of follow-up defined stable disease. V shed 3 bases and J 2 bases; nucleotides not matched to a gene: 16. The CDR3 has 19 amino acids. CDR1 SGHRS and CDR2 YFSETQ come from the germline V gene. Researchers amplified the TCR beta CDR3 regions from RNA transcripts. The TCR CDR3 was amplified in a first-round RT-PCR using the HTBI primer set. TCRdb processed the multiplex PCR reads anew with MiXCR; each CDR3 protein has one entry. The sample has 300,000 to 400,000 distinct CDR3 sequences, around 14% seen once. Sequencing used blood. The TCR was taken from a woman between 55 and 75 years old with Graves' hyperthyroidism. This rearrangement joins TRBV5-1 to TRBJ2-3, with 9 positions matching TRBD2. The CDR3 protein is CASSSIISGGNRFTDTQYF. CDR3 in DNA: TGCGCCAGCAGCTCGATTATTAGCGGGGGCAACCGATTCACAGATACGCAGTATTTT.